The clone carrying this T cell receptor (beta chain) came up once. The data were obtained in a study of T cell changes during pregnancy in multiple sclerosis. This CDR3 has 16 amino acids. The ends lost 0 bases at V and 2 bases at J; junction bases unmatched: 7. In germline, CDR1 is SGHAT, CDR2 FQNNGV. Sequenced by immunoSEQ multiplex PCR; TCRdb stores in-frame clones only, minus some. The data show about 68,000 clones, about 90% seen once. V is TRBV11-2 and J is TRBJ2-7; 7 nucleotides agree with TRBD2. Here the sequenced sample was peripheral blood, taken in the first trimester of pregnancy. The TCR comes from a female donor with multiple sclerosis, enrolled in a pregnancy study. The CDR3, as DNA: TGTGCCAGCAGCTTAGAAGAGGGAGGGCCAACCTACGAGCAGTACTTC. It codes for CASSLEEGGPTYEQYF.